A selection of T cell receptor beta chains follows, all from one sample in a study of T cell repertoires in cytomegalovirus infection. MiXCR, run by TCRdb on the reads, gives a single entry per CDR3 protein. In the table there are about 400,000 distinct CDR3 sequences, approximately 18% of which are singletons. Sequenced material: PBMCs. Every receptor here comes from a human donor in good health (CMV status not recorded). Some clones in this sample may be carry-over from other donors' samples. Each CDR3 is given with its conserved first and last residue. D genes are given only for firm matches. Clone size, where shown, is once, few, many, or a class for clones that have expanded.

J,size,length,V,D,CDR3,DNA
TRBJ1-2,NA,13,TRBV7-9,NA,CASSSPGPSSYTF,TGTGCCAGCAGCTCTCCGGGCCCATCGAGCTACACCTTC
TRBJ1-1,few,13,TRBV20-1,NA,CSAADPTVNLAFF,TGCAGTGCCGCGGACCCGACAGTGAACCTGGCTTTCTTT
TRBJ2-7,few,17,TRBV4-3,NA,CASSQDSGAPSIYEQYF,TGCGCCAGCAGCCAAGATTCGGGGGCCCCATCAATTTACGAGCAGTACTTC
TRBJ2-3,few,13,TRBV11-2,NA,CASSWTRTDTQYF,TGTGCCAGCAGCTGGACCCGCACAGATACGCAGTATTTT
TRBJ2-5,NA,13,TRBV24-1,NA,CATRRGSQETQYF,TGTGCCACCAGACGGGGTAGTCAGGAGACCCAGTACTTC
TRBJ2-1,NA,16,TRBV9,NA,CASRETDRSSYNEQFF,TGTGCCAGCAGAGAAACCGACCGCAGCTCCTACAATGAGCAGTTCTTC
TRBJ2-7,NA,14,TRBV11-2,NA,CASSWRAGGREQYF,TGTGCCAGCAGCTGGAGGGCAGGGGGGCGCGAGCAGTACTTC
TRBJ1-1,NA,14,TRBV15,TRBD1,CATSRDRRNTEAFF,TGTGCCACCAGCCGGGACAGGAGGAACACTGAAGCTTTCTTT
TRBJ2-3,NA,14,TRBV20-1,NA,CSARVPQSADTQYF,TGCAGTGCTAGAGTTCCGCAGAGTGCAGATACGCAGTATTTT
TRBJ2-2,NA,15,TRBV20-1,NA,CSARLAGEGIGELFF,TGCAGTGCTAGATTGGCAGGGGAAGGGATCGGGGAGCTGTTTTTT
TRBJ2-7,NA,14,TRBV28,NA,CASTPANTPYEQYF,TGTGCCAGCACCCCGGCGAACACCCCCTACGAGCAGTACTTC
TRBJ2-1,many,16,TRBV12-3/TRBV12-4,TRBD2,CASSGTSGGAYNEQFF,TGTGCCAGCAGTGGGACTAGCGGGGGGGCCTACAATGAGCAGTTCTTC
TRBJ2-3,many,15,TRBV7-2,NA,CASSSQWGGTDTQYF,TGTGCCAGCAGCTCCCAATGGGGGGGCACAGATACGCAGTATTTT
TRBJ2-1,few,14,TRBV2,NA,CAGGAGYSYNEQFF,TGTGCGGGGGGAGCAGGATACTCCTACAATGAGCAGTTCTTC
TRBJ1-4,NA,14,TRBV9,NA,CASSVEQADEKLFF,TGTGCCAGCAGCGTAGAACAGGCCGATGAAAAACTGTTTTTT
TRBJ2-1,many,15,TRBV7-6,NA,CASSLGRPGGNEQFF,TGTGCCAGCAGCTTAGGCCGACCCGGCGGCAATGAGCAGTTCTTC
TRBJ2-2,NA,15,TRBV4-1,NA,CASSQAGQHTGELFF,TGCGCCAGCAGCCAGGCGGGACAGCACACCGGGGAGCTGTTTTTT
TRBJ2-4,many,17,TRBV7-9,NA,CASSPRSGGKAKNIQYF,TGTGCCAGCAGCCCCCGGTCGGGCGGGAAAGCCAAAAACATTCAGTACTTC
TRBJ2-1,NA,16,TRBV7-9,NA,CASSPPGGPSYNEQFF,TGTGCCAGCAGCCCCCCAGGGGGGCCCTCCTACAATGAGCAGTTCTTC
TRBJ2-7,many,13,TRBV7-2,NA,CASSSQGGYEQYF,TGTGCCAGCAGTTCCCAGGGGGGCTACGAGCAGTACTTC
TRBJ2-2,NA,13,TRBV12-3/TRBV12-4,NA,CASSGWWHGELFF,TGTGCCAGCAGTGGGTGGTGGCACGGGGAGCTGTTTTTT
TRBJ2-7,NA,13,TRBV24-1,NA,CATSDSSQSEQYF,TGTGCCACCAGTGATTCCTCACAGTCCGAGCAGTACTTC
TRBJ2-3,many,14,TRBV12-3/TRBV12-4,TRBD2,CASSGGSFIDTQYF,TGTGCCAGCAGTGGCGGGAGTTTTATAGATACGCAGTATTTT
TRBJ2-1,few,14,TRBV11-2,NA,CASSPPWRPPEQFF,TGTGCCAGCAGCCCTCCGTGGAGGCCCCCCGAGCAGTTCTTC
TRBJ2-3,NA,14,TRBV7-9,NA,CASSKLTEGDTQYF,TGTGCCAGCAGCAAGTTGACCGAGGGGGATACGCAGTATTTT
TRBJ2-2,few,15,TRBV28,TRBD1,CASSRPRTGPGELFF,TGTGCCAGCAGTCGACCGCGGACAGGGCCCGGGGAGCTGTTTTTT
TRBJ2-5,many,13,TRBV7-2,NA,CASSLQGTETQYF,TGTGCCAGCAGCTTACAGGGAACGGAGACCCAGTACTTC
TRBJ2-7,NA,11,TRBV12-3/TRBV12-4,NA,CASTVTGEQYF,TGTGCCAGCACCGTTACAGGCGAGCAGTACTTC
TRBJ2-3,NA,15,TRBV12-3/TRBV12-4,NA,CAITDSLGVTDTQYF,TGTGCCATCACCGACAGCCTCGGGGTCACAGATACGCAGTATTTT
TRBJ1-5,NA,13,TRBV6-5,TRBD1,CASSQGAHQPQHF,TGTGCCAGCAGTCAGGGGGCCCATCAGCCCCAGCATTTT
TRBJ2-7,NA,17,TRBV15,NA,CATSRDKKQGFSYEQYF,TGTGCCACCAGCAGAGATAAGAAACAGGGATTCTCCTACGAGCAGTACTTC
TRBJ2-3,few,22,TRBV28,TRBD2,CASSFPGPAGLTSGTSTDTQYF,TGTGCCAGCAGTTTCCCCGGTCCGGCAGGATTGACTAGCGGAACTAGCACAGATACGCAGTATTTT
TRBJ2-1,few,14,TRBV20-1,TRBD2,CSARTSGLYNEQFF,TGCAGTGCCCGGACTAGCGGGTTATACAATGAGCAGTTCTTC
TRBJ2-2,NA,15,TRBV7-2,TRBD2,CASTYSGGNTGELFF,TGTGCCAGCACCTATAGCGGGGGAAACACCGGGGAGCTGTTTTTT
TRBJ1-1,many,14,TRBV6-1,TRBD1,CASSGTGVITEAFF,TGTGCCAGCAGTGGGACAGGGGTTATCACTGAAGCTTTCTTT
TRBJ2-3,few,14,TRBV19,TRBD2,CATRTSGSTDTQYF,TGTGCCACAAGGACTAGCGGGAGTACAGATACGCAGTATTTT
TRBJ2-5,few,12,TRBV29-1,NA,CSAREAQETQYF,TGCAGCGCGAGGGAGGCCCAAGAGACCCAGTACTTC
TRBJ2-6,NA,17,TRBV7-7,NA,CASSPTTGNSGANVLTF,TGTGCCAGCAGCCCTACGACAGGAAACTCTGGGGCCAACGTCCTGACTTTC
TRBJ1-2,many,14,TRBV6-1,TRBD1,CASSDTGQGYGYTF,TGTGCCAGCAGTGACACTGGACAGGGATATGGCTACACCTTC
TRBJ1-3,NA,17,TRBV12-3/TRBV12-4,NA,CASSLATGRRHGNTIYF,TGTGCCAGCAGTTTAGCCACGGGTAGGAGGCATGGAAACACCATATATTTT
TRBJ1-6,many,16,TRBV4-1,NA,CASSQVPGSGGSPLHF,TGCGCCAGCAGCCAGGTCCCGGGAAGCGGAGGGTCACCCCTCCACTTT
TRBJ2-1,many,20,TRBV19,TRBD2,CASSARTSGRATATYNEQFF,TGTGCCAGTAGCGCGAGGACTAGCGGGAGGGCCACCGCAACCTACAATGAGCAGTTCTTC
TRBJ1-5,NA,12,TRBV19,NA,CASSTARQPQHF,TGTGCCAGTAGTACCGCCCGTCAGCCCCAGCATTTT
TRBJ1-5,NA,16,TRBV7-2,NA,CASSLVPGVIYQPQHF,TGTGCCAGCAGCTTAGTTCCAGGGGTAATTTATCAGCCCCAGCATTTT
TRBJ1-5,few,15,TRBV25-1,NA,CASSECGGNNQPQHF,TGTGCCAGCAGTGAATGTGGGGGGAACAATCAGCCCCAGCATTTT
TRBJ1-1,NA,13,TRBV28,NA,CASSLTYRAEAFF,TGTGCCAGCAGCCTGACCTACCGGGCTGAAGCTTTCTTT
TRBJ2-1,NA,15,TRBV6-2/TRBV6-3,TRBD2,CASSGGGHTYNEQFF,TGTGCCAGCAGTGGCGGGGGGCATACCTACAATGAGCAGTTCTTC
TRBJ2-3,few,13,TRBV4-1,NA,CASSLPSEDTQYF,TGCGCCAGCAGCCTACCATCGGAAGATACGCAGTATTTT
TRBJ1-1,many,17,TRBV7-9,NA,CASSLGAGTLMNTEAFF,TGTGCCAGCAGCTTAGGTGCAGGGACCCTCATGAACACTGAAGCTTTCTTT
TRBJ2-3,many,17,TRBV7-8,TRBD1,CASSSWGQGVSTDTQYF,TGTGCCAGCAGCTCATGGGGACAGGGGGTTAGCACAGATACGCAGTATTTT